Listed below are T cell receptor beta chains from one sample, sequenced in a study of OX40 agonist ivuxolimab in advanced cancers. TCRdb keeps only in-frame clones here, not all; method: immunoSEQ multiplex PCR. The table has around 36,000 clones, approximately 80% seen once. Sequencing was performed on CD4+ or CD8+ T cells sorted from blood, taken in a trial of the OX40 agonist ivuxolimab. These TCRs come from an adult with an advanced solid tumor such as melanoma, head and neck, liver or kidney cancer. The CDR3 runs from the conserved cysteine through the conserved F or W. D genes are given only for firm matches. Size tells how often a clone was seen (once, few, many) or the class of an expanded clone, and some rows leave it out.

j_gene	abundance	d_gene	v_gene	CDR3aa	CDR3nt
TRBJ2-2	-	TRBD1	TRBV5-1	CASAGGQGYTGELFF	TGCGCCAGCGCTGGTGGACAGGGGTACACCGGGGAGCTGTTTTTT
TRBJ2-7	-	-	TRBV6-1	CASGRAYEQYF	TGTGCCAGCGGCAGGGCCTACGAGCAGTACTTC
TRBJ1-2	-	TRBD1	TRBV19	CASSPAGTGGYGYTF	TGTGCCAGTAGCCCGGCCGGGACAGGGGGCTATGGCTACACCTTC
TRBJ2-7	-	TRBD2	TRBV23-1	CATLMQSGRAHEQYF	TGCGCCACCCTGATGCAGAGTGGGAGGGCCCACGAGCAGTACTTC
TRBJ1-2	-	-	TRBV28	CASSPPEGYGYTF	TGTGCCAGCAGTCCCCCTGAGGGTTATGGCTACACCTTC
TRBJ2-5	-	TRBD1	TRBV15	CATSTDRKGTGVVETQYF	TGTGCCACCAGCACAGATCGAAAGGGGACAGGGGTGGTGGAGACCCAGTACTTC
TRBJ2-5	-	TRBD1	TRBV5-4	CASSADRGRETQYF	TGTGCCAGCAGCGCGGACAGGGGGCGGGAGACCCAGTACTTC
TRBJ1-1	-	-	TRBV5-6	CASSPGGTEAFF	TGTGCCAGCAGCCCGGGGGGGACTGAAGCTTTCTTT
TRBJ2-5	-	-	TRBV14	CASSREQINQETQYF	TGTGCCAGCAGCCGGGAACAGATTAATCAAGAGACCCAGTACTTC
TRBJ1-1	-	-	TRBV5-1	CASALDSMNTEAFF	TGCGCCAGCGCCCTGGACAGTATGAACACTGAAGCTTTCTTT
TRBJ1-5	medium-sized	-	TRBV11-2	CASSLFPAQPQHF	TGTGCCAGCAGCTTATTCCCCGCCCAGCCCCAGCATTTT
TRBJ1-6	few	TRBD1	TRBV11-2	CASSFAGQQNSPLHF	TGTGCCAGCAGCTTCGCGGGACAGCAGAATTCACCCCTCCACTTT
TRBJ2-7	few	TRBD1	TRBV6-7	CASSSLDRGLGEQYF	TGTGCCAGCAGTTCCCTGGACAGGGGGCTCGGAGAGCAGTACTTC
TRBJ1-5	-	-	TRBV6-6	CASREGSNQPQHF	TGTGCCAGCCGAGAAGGATCTAATCAGCCCCAGCATTTT
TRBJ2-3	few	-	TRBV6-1	CASSVGSGSTWQYF	TGTGCCAGCAGTGTTGGTAGCGGCTCAACCTGGCAGTATTTT
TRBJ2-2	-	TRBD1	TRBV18	CASSPLSSGTGGTGELFF	TGTGCCAGCTCACCCCTCTCTTCCGGGACAGGGGGCACCGGGGAGCTGTTTTTT
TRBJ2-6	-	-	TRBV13	CASSLGPRAGANVLTF	TGTGCCAGCAGCTTAGGTCCCCGGGCTGGGGCCAACGTCCTGACTTTC
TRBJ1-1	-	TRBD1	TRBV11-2	CASSHRTGRGGTEAFF	TGTGCCAGCAGCCACCGGACAGGGCGGGGCGGCACTGAAGCTTTCTTT
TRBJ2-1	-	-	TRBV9	CASSVVSALSPEQFF	TGTGCCAGCAGCGTAGTCAGTGCCCTCAGCCCTGAGCAGTTCTTC
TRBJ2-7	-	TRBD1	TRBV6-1	CASRRPGQGLYEQYF	TGTGCCAGCAGGAGACCGGGACAGGGCCTTTACGAGCAGTACTTC
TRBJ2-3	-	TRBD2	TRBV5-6	CASSLAGGTDTQYF	TGTGCCAGCAGCCTAGCGGGGGGCACAGATACGCAGTATTTT
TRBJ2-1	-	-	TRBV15	CATSRDKNEQFF	TGTGCCACCAGCAGAGATAAGAATGAGCAGTTCTTC
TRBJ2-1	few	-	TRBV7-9	CASRPGHRDNEQFF	TGTGCCAGCAGGCCGGGACACCGAGACAATGAGCAGTTCTTC
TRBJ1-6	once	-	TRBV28	CASSPPGRASPLHF	TGTGCCAGCAGTCCGCCGGGACGGGCTTCACCCCTCCACTTT
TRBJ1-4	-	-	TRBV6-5	CASIERGASRKLFF	TGTGCCAGCATCGAGAGGGGGGCGAGCAGAAAACTGTTTTTT
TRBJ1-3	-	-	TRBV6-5	CASSRDGGSGNTIYF	TGTGCCAGCAGTCGAGACGGTGGTAGTGGAAACACCATATATTTT
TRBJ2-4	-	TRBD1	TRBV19	CASSIGQGDSNIQYF	TGTGCCAGTAGTATCGGACAGGGGGATTCGAACATTCAGTACTTC
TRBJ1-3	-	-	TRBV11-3	CASSPGGGNTIYF	TGTGCCAGCAGCCCAGGTGGGGGAAACACCATATATTTT